These 30 T cell receptor beta chains were all obtained from the same sample, sequenced in a study of cytomegalovirus exposure and HLA in healthy donors. With 60 Vbeta and 13 Jbeta primers, the PCR was carried out. The method was immunoSEQ multiplex PCR; TCRdb's version includes in-frame clones alone and lacks a portion of them. This sample yields over 85,000 clones, of which around 80% are seen a single time; roughly 5.6% belongs to the top ten. The specimen sequenced was PBMCs. The receptor set was obtained from a man aged 25 to 40 in good health and CMV-seropositive.

The chain combines TRBV19 with TRBJ2-3; 8 nucleotides line up with TRBD1. This CDR3 is 15 amino acids long. V was pared by 4 bases and J by 5 bases, with 8 bases of the junction left unmatched. CDR1 is LNHDA, CDR2 SQIVND, per germline (reference sequence). The CDR3 region is CASSTYRTGKDTQYF. For the CDR3, the DNA is TGTGCCAGTAGTACTTACCGGACAGGGAAAGATACGCAGTATTTT.

The chain couples TRBV29-1 to TRBJ1-2, with 8 bases that match TRBD1. The germline gives CDR1 SQVTM, CDR2 ANQGSEA. The CDR3 has 13 amino acids. J was trimmed by 5 bases and V by 4 bases; bases with no gene match: 6. The CDR3 bases are TGCAGCGTTGTTTGGACAGGGCAATATGGCTACACCTTC. Protein product: CSVVWTGQYGYTF.

J is TRBJ1-2 and V is TRBV5-6; D possibly corresponds to TRBD1 (6 bases). Germline V gene data show CDR1 as SGHDT and CDR2 as YYEEEE. The V end lost 6 bases, the J end lost 2 bases, and 17 bases lay between the germline ends. This CDR3 is 15 amino acids long. The CDR3 sequence is CASTSRGGLNYGYTF. CDR3 bases: TGTGCCAGCACCTCGAGGGGGGGACTAAACTATGGCTACACCTTC. Variable domain in full (rest from reference TRBV5-6 and TRBJ1-2): DAGVTQSPTHLIKTRGQQVTLRCSPKSGHDTVSWYQQALGQGPQFIFQYYEEEERQRGNFPDRFSGHQFPNYSSELNVNALLLGDSALYLCASTSRGGLNYGYTFGSGTRLTVV.

With regard to this clone: This sample also contains other DNA sequences that code for the same CDR3. The chain combines TRBV5-1 with TRBJ2-6, with 11 bases matching TRBD2. The CDR3 spans 18 residues. The germline V gene has CDR1 SGHRS and CDR2 YFSETQ. The V segment lost 4 bases and the J segment 0 bases; nucleotides outside the gene matches: 6. CDR3 region: CASSLLAGGLSGANVLTF. The CDR3 DNA is TGCGCCAGCAGCCTTCTAGCGGGGGGACTCTCTGGGGCCAACGTCCTGACTTTC.

The chain recombines TRBV25-1 with TRBJ2-3; 12 nucleotides agree with TRBD2. V trimming: 2 bases; J trimming: 3 bases; junction bases outside the gene matches: 9. The CDR3 has 18 amino acids. Per germline, CDR1 MGHDK and CDR2 SYGVNS. The CDR3 coding sequence is TGTGCCAGCAGTGAACTAACTAGCGGGGGGATATCGACAGATACGCAGTATTTT. Translating it yields CASSELTSGGISTDTQYF.

The table lists this clone with a few counts. V and J are TRBV7-2 and TRBJ2-3, with a tentative D call TRBD2 (5 bases). Germline CDR1 is SGHTA and CDR2 is FQGNSA. The length of the CDR3 is 15 residues. V was cut by 1 base and J by 2 bases, with 10 bases left in between. The CDR3 region is CASSLEADLTDTQYF. CDR3 in DNA: TGTGCCAGCAGCTTAGAAGCGGACCTCACAGATACGCAGTATTTT.

Comments on this clone: The sample holds other DNA sequences that translate to the same CDR3. The V gene is TRBV7-9, the J gene TRBJ1-6; D may be TRBD1 (6 bases). V was pared by 1 base and J by 7 bases, with 11 bases between. Per the germline V gene, CDR1 is SEHNR and CDR2 is FQNEAQ (reference sequence). The CDR3 is 15 amino acids. The CDR3 reads CASSLGQAENSPLHF. Here the CDR3 DNA reads TGTGCCAGCAGCTTAGGACAGGCCGAGAATTCACCCCTCCACTTT.

The chain links TRBV15 to TRBJ1-2; D call uncertain. Trimming removed 3 bases at V and 8 bases at J, with 16 bases between. CDR3 length: 14 amino acids. Germline CDR1 is LNHNV and CDR2 is YYDKDF (reference sequence). The CDR3 DNA sequence: TGTGCCACCAGCAGGAGAGAGAGTTGTGAGGGCTACACCTTC. As protein: CATSRRESCEGYTF.

This clone turned up a few times. The chain joins TRBV5-5 to TRBJ1-6; the match to TRBD1 covers 8 bases. J was trimmed by 10 bases and V by 1 base; bases with no gene match: 13. Looked up from germline, CDR1 is SGHKS and CDR2 is YYEKEE (reference sequence). This CDR3 is built from 17 residues. The chain's CDR3 is CASSLFPDRAKGSPLHF. For the CDR3, the DNA is TGTGCCAGCAGCTTGTTCCCGGACAGGGCGAAAGGCTCACCCCTCCACTTT. Drawing the rest from reference TRBV5-5 and TRBJ1-6, the complete variable domain is DAGVTQSPTHLIKTRGQQVTLRCSPISGHKSVSWYQQVLGQGPQFIFQYYEKEERGRGNFPDRFSARQFPNYSSELNVNALLLGDSALYLCASSLFPDRAKGSPLHFGNGTRLTVT.

This clone showed up just a few times. The V gene is TRBV6-1, the J gene TRBJ1-5, with a weak D call TRBD1 (6 bases). Germline CDR1 MNHNS, CDR2 SASEGT. CDR3 length equals 14 residues. Between the trimmed V and J ends, which lost 5 bases and 7 bases, there was a span of 15 bases. The CDR3 protein is CASSKTGMGQPQHF. CDR3 DNA: TGTGCCAGCAGTAAAACAGGGATGGGGCAGCCCCAGCATTTT.

In the case of this clone: The germline gene is not matched at one end of the junction; a read error may be the cause. This sequence joins TRBV7-9 and TRBJ1-1, with 9 nucleotides matching TRBD1. The germline V gene encodes CDR1 SEHNR and CDR2 FQNEAQ (reference sequence). This CDR3 has 14 residues. CDR3 amino acids: CSSSLGTGLTEAFF. The DNA of the CDR3 is TGTTCCAGCAGCTTAGGGACAGGGCTTACTGAAGCTTTCTTT. The full variable domain, with the rest looked up from reference TRBV7-9 and TRBJ1-1, is DTGVSQNPRHKITKRGQNVTFRCDPISEHNRLYWYRQTLGQGPEFLTYFQNEAQLEKSRLLSDRFSAERPKGSFSTLEIQRTEQGDSAMYLCSSSLGTGLTEAFFGQGTRLTVV.

The CDR3 sequence is CASSRGTGGTGELFF. The CDR3 DNA follows: TGTGCCAGCAGCAGAGGGACAGGGGGGACCGGGGAGCTGTTTTTT. V usage is TRBV21-1 and J usage is TRBJ2-2; the table names TRBD1, a call not compared with the DNA. TRBV21-1 is a pseudogene locus. The CDR3 extends over 15 amino acids.

This CDR3 reads CASNAGGGLRFNQPQHF. The CDR3, as DNA: TGTGCCAGCAACGCGGGAGGGGGCCTTAGGTTTAATCAGCCCCAGCATTTT. The genes are TRBV27 and TRBJ1-5, with 7 positions matching TRBD1. This CDR3 has 17 amino acids. V shed 7 bases and J 4 bases; nucleotides not matched to a gene: 16. The germline CDR1 and CDR2 sequences are MNHEY and SMNVEV (reference sequence).

This chain links TRBV2 with TRBJ1-5; TRBD1 is a possible D gene (6 bases). The length of the CDR3 is 14 residues. Germline CDR1 is SNHLY and CDR2 is FYNNEI. With 8 bases removed from V and 6 bases from J, the gap between germline ends came to 17 bases. This CDR3 is CASGGGVGIQPQHF. In DNA, the CDR3 is TGTGCCAGCGGGGGGGGCGTCGGGATTCAGCCCCAGCATTTT.

The chain couples TRBV9 to TRBJ2-7; D might be TRBD1 (6 bases). The V gene's germline CDR1 is SGDLS and CDR2 YYNGEE. V dropped 3 bases and J dropped 7 bases, with 17 bases sitting between them. CDR3 length: 14 residues. CDR3 DNA: TGTGCCAGCAGCGCTCCTAGCACCGGGACAGAGCAGTACTTC. It encodes CASSAPSTGTEQYF.

The CDR3: CASSIASNQPQHF. CDR3 sequence (DNA): TGTGCCAGTAGTATAGCCTCGAATCAGCCCCAGCATTTT. The chain combines TRBV19 with TRBJ1-5, with D hard to call. V shed 1 base and J shed 4 bases, with 5 bases lying between them. Germline values: CDR1 LNHDA, CDR2 SQIVND (reference sequence). CDR3 length equals 13 residues.

The CDR3 bases are TGTGCCAGCAGCTTGCCTAGCGGGGCCGGGACCCAGTACTTC. Its translation is CASSLPSGAGTQYF. The V call is TRBV5-4, the J call TRBJ2-5; 9 bases are shared with TRBD2. CDR1 is SGHNT and CDR2 is YYREEE in the germline V gene (reference sequence). CDR3 length: 14 amino acids. The V segment lost 1 base and the J segment 7 bases; nucleotides outside the gene matches: 5.

The chain combines TRBV9 with TRBJ2-3; D unresolved. Germline V gene lookup returns CDR1 SGDLS and CDR2 YYNGEE. Trimming stripped 3 bases from V and 0 bases from J, with 11 bases between. The CDR3 totals 15 residues. This CDR3 reads CASSGQFHSTDTQYF. DNA for the CDR3: TGTGCCAGCAGCGGGCAGTTCCATAGCACAGATACGCAGTATTTT.

The V call is TRBV11-2, the J call TRBJ1-6, with D possibly matching TRBD1 (5 bases). Looked up from germline, CDR1 is SGHAT and CDR2 is FQNNGV. This CDR3 is built from 14 residues. The V end lost 4 bases, the J end lost 3 bases, and 7 bases lay between the germline ends. The CDR3, as DNA: TGTGCCAGCAGCTCGGGGGACTATAATTCACCCCTCCACTTT. It translates to CASSSGDYNSPLHF.

The DNA of the CDR3 is TGCGCCAGCAGTGAAGGACAGGGAAGCACAGATACGCAGTATTTT. This encodes CASSEGQGSTDTQYF. This chain uses TRBV10-1 with TRBJ2-3; TRBD1 aligns across 8 bases. Germline CDR1 reads WNHNN; CDR2 reads SYGVQD (reference sequence). This CDR3 is 15 amino acids long. With 3 bases clipped from V and 0 bases from J, the junction kept 2 bases outside the gene matches.

This clone has only one observation. The chain links TRBV7-9 to TRBJ1-2; D may be TRBD1 (5 bases). CDR3 length equals 17 residues. Looked up from germline, CDR1 is SEHNR and CDR2 is FQNEAQ (reference sequence). With 2 bases removed from V and 2 bases from J, the gap between germline ends came to 18 bases. The CDR3 bases are TGTGCCAGCAGCTTATTTCGGGGGATTGAATCCAACTATGGCTACACCTTC. Its protein product is CASSLFRGIESNYGYTF.

The V gene is TRBV25-1, the J gene TRBJ2-7, with 10 bases that match TRBD2. The CDR3 totals 17 residues. V shed 2 bases, J shed 3 bases, and the junction held 10 bases outside the gene matches. Germline assignment: CDR1 MGHDK and CDR2 SYGVNS. Here the CDR3 reads CASSEGSGASGGYEQYF. CDR3 nucleotide sequence: TGTGCCAGCAGTGAAGGGTCCGGGGCTAGCGGGGGCTACGAGCAGTACTTC.

The chain has TRBV7-2 and TRBJ2-7; 12 nucleotides line up with TRBD2. The V gene's germline CDR1 is SGHTA and CDR2 FQGNSA. The V gene end was trimmed by 2 bases and the J gene end by 3 bases; junction bases not matched to a gene: 5. This CDR3 is built from 16 residues. Written as DNA, the CDR3 is TGTGCCAGCAGCTTATTTCTAGCGGGGGGGAACTACGAGCAGTACTTC. Translating it yields CASSLFLAGGNYEQYF.

For the CDR3, the DNA is TGTGCCAGCAGATCCCGGGCCGCGGGCGCAGATACGCAGTATTTT. Protein product: CASRSRAAGADTQYF. The chain links TRBV6-5 to TRBJ2-3, with TRBD2 as a possible D gene (5 bases). Germline V gene lookup returns CDR1 MNHEY and CDR2 SVGAGI. The CDR3 runs 15 residues. V shed 6 bases and J shed 4 bases, with 17 bases lying between them.

DNA of the CDR3: TGTGCCAGCAGCTTACGTTCCAGGCAGCCCCCTCATAGCACAGATACGCAGTATTTT. Amino acids: CASSLRSRQPPHSTDTQYF. This chain links TRBV11-3 with TRBJ2-3, with D uncertain. The V gene's germline CDR1 is SGHNT and CDR2 YENEEA. Deletions cut 2 bases from V and 0 bases from J, with 21 bases between. There are 19 residues in the CDR3.

This clone was seen more than once but under ten times. The V gene is TRBV7-2, the J gene TRBJ1-1, with 7 bases matching TRBD1. This CDR3 is 13 amino acids long. The J segment lost 4 bases and the V segment lost 5 bases, leaving 4 bases of the junction unmatched. CDR1 SGHTA and CDR2 FQGNSA come from the germline V gene. The CDR3 reads CASSTDRVTEAFF. CDR3 nucleotide sequence: TGTGCCAGCAGCACTGACAGGGTCACTGAAGCTTTCTTT. Filled out from reference TRBV7-2 and TRBJ1-1, the complete variable domain reads GAGVSQSPSNKVTEKGKDVELRCDPISGHTALYWYRQSLGQGLEFLIYFQGNSAPDKSGLPSDRFSAERTGGSVSTLTIQRTQQEDSAVYLCASSTDRVTEAFFGQGTRLTVV.

V gene TRBV5-4 combines with J gene TRBJ2-7, with 7 nucleotides matching TRBD1. Germline V gene data show CDR1 as SGHNT and CDR2 as YYREEE (reference sequence). V shed 4 bases and J 3 bases; nucleotides not matched to a gene: 13. The CDR3 runs 16 residues. The CDR3 loop is CASSPSPGQPLYEQYF. DNA for the CDR3: TGTGCCAGCAGCCCCAGTCCGGGACAGCCCCTCTACGAGCAGTACTTC. Using reference TRBV5-4 and TRBJ2-7 for the parts outside the CDR3, the full variable domain is ETGVTQSPTHLIKTRGQQVTLRCSSQSGHNTVSWYQQALGQGPQFIFQYYREEENGRGNFPPRFSGLQFPNYSSELNVNALELDDSALYLCASSPSPGQPLYEQYFGPGTRLTVT.

This clone was seen just once. The chain uses TRBV6-1 and TRBJ1-5; 8 nucleotides align to TRBD1. V was clipped by 6 bases and J by 7 bases; unmatched bases: 11. In germline, CDR1 is MNHNS, CDR2 SASEGT. This CDR3 comprises 15 residues. CDR3 in amino acids: CASRKDRVVRQPQHF. The CDR3 bases are TGTGCCAGCAGAAAGGACAGGGTAGTCCGCCAGCCCCAGCATTTT.

The V gene is TRBV5-4, the J gene TRBJ2-7; 9 positions agree with TRBD1. This CDR3 has 16 residues. V was pared by 5 bases and J by 2 bases, with 11 bases of the junction left unmatched. Germline V CDR1 and CDR2: SGHNT, YYREEE (reference sequence). CDR3 region: CASRSLPGQGTYEQYF. The CDR3 bases are TGTGCCAGCAGGTCACTCCCGGGACAGGGAACCTACGAGCAGTACTTC.

This clone showed up just once. The chain has TRBV25-1 and TRBJ2-7; 7 bases line up with TRBD1. The CDR3 totals 17 residues. Germline V gene sequence: CDR1 MGHDK, CDR2 SYGVNS. Trimming at V came to 3 bases and at J to 1 base, leaving 12 bases not matched to a gene. The CDR3 DNA reads as TGTGCCAGCAGTGATCACGGGACAGCCGGAGAATCCTACGAGCAGTACTTC. Amino acid sequence: CASSDHGTAGESYEQYF.